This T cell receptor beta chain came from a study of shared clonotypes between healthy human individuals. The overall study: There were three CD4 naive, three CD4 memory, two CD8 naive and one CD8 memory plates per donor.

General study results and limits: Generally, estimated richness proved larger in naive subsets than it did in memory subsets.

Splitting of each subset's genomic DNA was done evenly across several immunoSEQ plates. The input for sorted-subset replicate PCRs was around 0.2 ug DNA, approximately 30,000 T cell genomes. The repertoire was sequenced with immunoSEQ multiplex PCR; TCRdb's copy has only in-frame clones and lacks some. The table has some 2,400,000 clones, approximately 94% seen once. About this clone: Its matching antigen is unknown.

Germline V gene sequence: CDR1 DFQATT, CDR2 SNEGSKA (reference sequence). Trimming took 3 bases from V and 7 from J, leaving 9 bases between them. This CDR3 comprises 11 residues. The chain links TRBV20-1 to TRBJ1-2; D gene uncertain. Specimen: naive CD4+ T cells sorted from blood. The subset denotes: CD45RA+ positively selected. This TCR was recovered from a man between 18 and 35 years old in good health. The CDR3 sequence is CSASESFGYTF. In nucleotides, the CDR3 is TGCAGTGCTAGCGAGTCCTTTGGCTACACCTTC.